The entry below gives a single T cell receptor (beta chain) sequence along with its context. This sample was taken from a study of blood T cell repertoires in COVID-19. Study as a whole: T cells, B-cell-depleted T cells, or PBMCs supplied cDNA or gDNA.

The CDR3 has 14 residues. Germline loops: CDR1 MNHEY, CDR2 SVGAGI. Trimming cost V 7 bases and J 10 bases, with 17 bases left between them. Original data processing: Amplified reference gene primers provided the basis for estimating nucleated cell counts. Using immunoSEQ multiplex PCR, the repertoire was profiled, and TCRdb retains in-frame clones only, with some absent. V and J calls and clone size are those listed in that table; D and trimming were worked out from the DNA. The sample contains around 130,000 clones, 84% of which appear only once. Individuals aged roughly 18 to 100 years were recruited from about two dozen US areas. Donors of Cohort 3 who recovered were those that had two negative PCRs, clearance, or symptom resolution.

The sequenced material came from PBMCs or T cells enriched from blood (not recorded which). The chain carries TRBV6-5 and TRBJ1-6, with D maybe TRBD1 (5 bases). The clonotype was recovered from a woman between 25 and 40 years old who had recovered from COVID-19. The CDR3 sequence: CASTPWGERSPLHF. CDR3 coding DNA: TGTGCCAGCACCCCTTGGGGGGAACGGTCACCCCTCCACTTT.